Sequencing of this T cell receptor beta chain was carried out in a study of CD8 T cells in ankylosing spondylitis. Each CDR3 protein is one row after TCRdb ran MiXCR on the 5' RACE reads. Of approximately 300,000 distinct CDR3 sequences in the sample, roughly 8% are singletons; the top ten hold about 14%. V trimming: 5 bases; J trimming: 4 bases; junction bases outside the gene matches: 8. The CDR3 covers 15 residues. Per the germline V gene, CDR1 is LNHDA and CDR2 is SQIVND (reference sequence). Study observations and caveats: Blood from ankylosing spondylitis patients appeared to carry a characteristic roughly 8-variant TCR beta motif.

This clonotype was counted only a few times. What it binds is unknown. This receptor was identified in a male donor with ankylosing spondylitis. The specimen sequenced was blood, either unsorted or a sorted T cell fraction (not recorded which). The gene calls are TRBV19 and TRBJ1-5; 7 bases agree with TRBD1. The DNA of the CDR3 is TGTGCCAGTAGTCCGAACAGGGGCATAAATCAGCCCCAGCATTTT. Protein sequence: CASSPNRGINQPQHF.